The rows below give T cell receptor beta chains drawn from one sample of a study of regulatory T cells in long-lasting Graves disease. TCRdb reanalysed the multiplex PCR reads using MiXCR and keeps one entry per CDR3 protein. The sample has 200,000 to 250,000 distinct CDR3 sequences; around 19% are singletons. This same sample was also taken into another study, of T cells in Graves' hyperthyroidism and ophthalmopathy.

This specimen consisted of peripheral blood mononuclear cells (PBMCs), obtained at new diagnosis, from a patient treated with antithyroid drugs. Every receptor here comes from a woman in her twenties or thirties with Graves disease. The CDR3 runs from the conserved cysteine through the conserved F or W. A D gene is named only where the DNA matches it firmly. Not every row has a clone size; where given, it reads once, few, many or a size class.

clone size,V gene,J gene,D gene,CDR3 protein,CDR3 DNA
many,TRBV6-1,TRBJ2-3,.,CASRWGLKGDTQYF,TGTGCCAGCAGGTGGGGGCTGAAGGGCGATACGCAGTATTTT
many,TRBV13,TRBJ2-1,TRBD2,CASSPSGRTYNEQFF,TGTGCCAGCAGCCCTAGCGGGAGGACCTACAATGAGCAGTTCTTC
.,TRBV6-1,TRBJ1-4,.,CASYGLDEKLFF,TGTGCCAGCTACGGGTTGGACGAAAAACTGTTTTTT
many,TRBV28,TRBJ2-7,.,CASSPVGSSYEQYF,TGTGCCAGCAGTCCGGTGGGGTCCTCCTACGAGCAGTACTTC
many,TRBV7-9,TRBJ2-7,TRBD1,CASTLGTGSYEQYF,TGTGCCAGCACCCTTGGGACAGGCTCCTACGAGCAGTACTTC
.,TRBV12-3/TRBV12-4,TRBJ1-4,.,CASSLSQGVGEKLFF,TGTGCCAGCAGTTTGAGTCAAGGGGTAGGTGAAAAACTGTTTTTT
many,TRBV25-1,TRBJ2-5,TRBD2,CASSVWGLPVQETQYF,TGTGCCAGCAGTGTATGGGGACTACCAGTGCAAGAGACCCAGTACTTC
many,TRBV20-1,TRBJ2-2,TRBD1,CSARTGGNTGELFF,TGCAGTGCCCGGACAGGGGGGAACACCGGGGAGCTGTTTTTT
many,TRBV7-9,TRBJ2-3,.,CASSSPKRDTQYF,TGTGCCAGCAGCTCTCCAAAGAGGGATACGCAGTATTTT
many,TRBV12-3/TRBV12-4,TRBJ2-2,.,CASRRGGGTGELFF,TGTGCCAGCAGGAGAGGGGGAGGCACCGGGGAGCTGTTTTTT
few,TRBV9,TRBJ2-3,.,CASSPMGDTDTQYF,TGTGCCAGCAGCCCGATGGGCGACACAGATACGCAGTATTTT
few,TRBV7-6,TRBJ2-1,TRBD2,CATSFAGEAGNEQFF,TGTGCCACCAGCTTTGCGGGAGAGGCAGGGAATGAGCAGTTCTTC
.,TRBV6-1,TRBJ1-4,.,CASSGPAATNEKLFF,TGTGCCAGCAGTGGGCCCGCTGCAACTAATGAAAAACTGTTTTTT
few,TRBV15,TRBJ2-7,.,CATSRAYRDTYEQYF,TGTGCCACCAGCAGAGCGTACAGGGACACCTACGAGCAGTACTTC
many,TRBV24-1,TRBJ2-2,.,CATSDFSRVGTGELFF,TGTGCCACCAGTGATTTCAGCAGGGTAGGGACCGGGGAGCTGTTTTTT
many,TRBV2,TRBJ2-1,.,CASSGLASNEQFF,TGTGCCAGCAGTGGGTTAGCAAGTAATGAGCAGTTCTTC
few,TRBV5-4,TRBJ2-7,.,CASTDPGVGSSYEQYF,TGTGCCAGCACCGACCCCGGGGTCGGTAGCTCCTACGAGCAGTACTTC
many,TRBV7-9,TRBJ2-1,.,CASSLNDRRRGNEQFF,TGTGCCAGCAGCTTAAATGATCGCAGGAGGGGCAATGAGCAGTTCTTC
.,TRBV30,TRBJ2-2,.,CAWSGAGSTGELFF,TGTGCCTGGAGTGGGGCGGGGAGCACCGGGGAGCTGTTTTTT
.,TRBV28,TRBJ2-3,TRBD2,CASRDLAGASTDTQYF,TGTGCCAGCAGAGACCTAGCGGGGGCTAGCACAGATACGCAGTATTTT
many,TRBV19,TRBJ2-2,.,CASSIKPNTGELFF,TGTGCCAGTAGTATAAAACCGAACACCGGGGAGCTGTTTTTT
many,TRBV28,TRBJ1-1,.,CASSPTGEGTEAFF,TGTGCCAGCAGTCCGACCGGGGAGGGGACTGAAGCTTTCTTT
few,TRBV4-2,TRBJ1-4,.,CASSQDLQGNEKLFF,TGTGCCAGCAGCCAAGATCTGCAGGGTAATGAAAAACTGTTTTTT
many,TRBV20-1,TRBJ2-3,.,CRASRLAEGTDTQYF,TGCAGGGCAAGCCGGCTGGCGGAAGGAACAGATACGCAGTATTTT
many,TRBV12-3/TRBV12-4,TRBJ1-1,TRBD1,CASSQGNAWDRVNTEAFF,TGTGCCAGCAGTCAGGGGAATGCTTGGGACAGGGTAAACACTGAAGCTTTCTTT
many,TRBV12-3/TRBV12-4,TRBJ1-2,TRBD1,CASSFGQDYGYTF,TGTGCCAGCAGTTTTGGACAGGACTATGGCTACACCTTC
many,TRBV19,TRBJ1-2,.,CASSMGSEIYGYTF,TGTGCCAGTAGTATGGGGTCGGAAATCTATGGCTACACCTTC
many,TRBV27,TRBJ1-1,.,CASSPSGTHPAFF,TGTGCCAGCAGTCCGTCCGGGACCCATCCAGCTTTCTTT
many,TRBV2,TRBJ2-7,.,CASKGAGTVDEQYF,TGTGCCAGCAAGGGCGCGGGAACGGTAGACGAGCAGTACTTC
many,TRBV28,TRBJ1-6,.,CASSLVQGFYNSPLHF,TGTGCCAGCAGTTTGGTCCAGGGGTTCTATAATTCACCCCTCCACTTT
many,TRBV13,TRBJ2-7,TRBD2,CASSLTSGMNEQYF,TGTGCCAGCAGCTTGACTAGCGGGATGAACGAGCAGTACTTC
many,TRBV5-1,TRBJ1-1,.,CASRGENMNTEAFF,TGCGCCAGCAGAGGAGAGAATATGAACACTGAAGCTTTCTTT
many,TRBV2,TRBJ1-5,TRBD1,CASSRQGLYQPQHF,TGTGCCAGCAGTAGACAGGGCCTATATCAGCCCCAGCATTTT
many,TRBV7-3,TRBJ2-5,.,CASSLTSRETQYF,TGTGCCAGCAGCTTAACTAGCCGGGAGACCCAGTACTTC
many,TRBV11-2,TRBJ2-1,.,CASSSGQTNPYNEQFF,TGTGCCAGCAGCTCCGGACAGACGAATCCCTACAATGAGCAGTTCTTC
many,TRBV5-6,TRBJ2-7,TRBD2,CASSSAGSGSWSEQYF,TGTGCCAGCAGCTCGGCGGGTAGCGGGTCTTGGAGCGAGCAGTACTTC
many,TRBV2,TRBJ1-5,.,CASRLDSNSNQPQHF,TGTGCCAGCAGATTGGACAGTAATAGCAATCAGCCCCAGCATTTT
few,TRBV13,TRBJ2-7,TRBD1,CASSFTGTGAIYEQYF,TGTGCCAGCAGCTTTACGGGGACAGGGGCTATCTACGAGCAGTACTTC
.,TRBV12-3/TRBV12-4,TRBJ1-1,.,CATDGTRAENTEAFF,TGTGCCACCGATGGAACGAGGGCGGAGAACACTGAAGCTTTCTTT
many,TRBV28,TRBJ1-2,TRBD1,CASSLAGQANGYTF,TGTGCCAGCAGTTTGGCGGGACAGGCGAATGGCTACACCTTC
many,TRBV28,TRBJ1-1,.,CASRLGGQNTEAFF,TGTGCCAGCAGACTGGGGGGCCAGAACACTGAAGCTTTCTTT
many,TRBV19,TRBJ2-7,TRBD1,CASSPGQGAGYEQYF,TGTGCCAGTAGTCCGGGACAGGGGGCAGGCTACGAGCAGTACTTC
many,TRBV20-1,TRBJ2-7,TRBD2,CSARDGGGSYEQYF,TGCAGTGCTAGAGATGGGGGGGGTTCCTACGAGCAGTACTTC
many,TRBV11-2,TRBJ1-5,.,CASSLVKGVNQPQHF,TGTGCCAGCAGCTTAGTAAAAGGGGTTAATCAGCCCCAGCATTTT
many,TRBV7-9,TRBJ1-1,.,CASTRGDGLLAFF,TGTGCCAGCACCCGTGGGGACGGTTTATTGGCTTTCTTT
few,TRBV19,TRBJ1-6,.,CASSRDSRESSYNSPLHF,TGTGCCAGTAGTCGCGACTCACGGGAAAGCTCCTATAATTCACCCCTCCACTTT
few,TRBV19,TRBJ2-1,TRBD2,CASSIGMTSGALWQFF,TGTGCCAGTAGTATTGGTATGACTAGCGGGGCCCTGTGGCAGTTCTTC
.,TRBV5-1,TRBJ2-7,.,CASSVGGGRYEQYF,TGCGCCAGCAGTGTGGGGGGGGGGCGATACGAGCAGTACTTC
.,TRBV3-1,TRBJ1-6,.,CASSQISAGRSPLHF,TGTGCCAGCAGCCAGATCTCTGCGGGAAGGTCACCCCTCCACTTT
many,TRBV2,TRBJ1-1,.,CASRVTEAFF,TGTGCCAGCCGGGTGACTGAAGCTTTCTTT
many,TRBV6-1,TRBJ1-2,.,CASSPGRNYGYTF,TGTGCCAGCAGCCCCGGGAGAAACTATGGCTACACCTTC
many,TRBV20-1,TRBJ1-1,.,CSAREPHRTEAFF,TGCAGTGCTAGAGAACCCCATCGCACTGAAGCTTTCTTT
.,TRBV20-1,TRBJ2-1,.,CSATLDNEQFF,TGCAGTGCTACCTTAGATAATGAGCAGTTCTTC
.,TRBV12-5,TRBJ1-5,TRBD1,CASGPDREANQPQHF,TGTGCTAGTGGCCCCGACAGGGAGGCCAATCAGCCCCAGCATTTT